This T cell receptor beta chain is drawn from a study of T cell changes during pregnancy in multiple sclerosis. Per the germline V gene, CDR1 is GTSNPN and CDR2 is SVGIG (reference sequence). CDR3 length: 17 residues. V was trimmed by 4 bases and J by 7 bases, leaving 23 bases between them. Libraries were prepared by immunoSEQ multiplex PCR; TCRdb keeps only in-frame clonotypes and omits some of them. The sample lists about 59,000 clones, roughly 90% seen once, with less than 3.5% in the top ten. This chain links TRBV30 with TRBJ1-6; no definite D call. This specimen consisted of peripheral blood, obtained in the third trimester of pregnancy. The source of this sequence is a female donor in good health, enrolled as a control in a pregnancy study. The CDR3 spells CAWTTFLPGIGNSPLHF. CDR3 bases: TGTGCCTGGACTACTTTTCTACCGGGGATAGGAAATTCACCCCTCCACTTT. Complete variable domain (other parts from reference TRBV30 and TRBJ1-6): SQTIHQWPATLVQPVGSPLSLECTVEGTSNPNLYWYRQAAGRGLQLLFYSVGIGQISSEVPQNLSASRPQDRQFILSSKKLLLSDSGFYLCAWTTFLPGIGNSPLHFGNGTRLTVT.